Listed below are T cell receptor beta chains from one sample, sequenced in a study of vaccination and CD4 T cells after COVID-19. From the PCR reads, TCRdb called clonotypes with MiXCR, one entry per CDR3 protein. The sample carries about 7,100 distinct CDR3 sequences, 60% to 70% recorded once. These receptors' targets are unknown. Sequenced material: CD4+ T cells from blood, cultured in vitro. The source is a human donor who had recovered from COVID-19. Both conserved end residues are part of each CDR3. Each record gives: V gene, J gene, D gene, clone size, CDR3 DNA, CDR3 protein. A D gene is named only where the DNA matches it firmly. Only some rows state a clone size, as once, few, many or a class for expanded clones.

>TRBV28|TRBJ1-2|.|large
TGTGCCACCCTAGGGTTGGGGTTGATAGTCTATGGCTACACCTTC
CATLGLGLIVYGYTF
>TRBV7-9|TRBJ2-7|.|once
TGTGCCAGCAGCTTTAGTAGCGGCTACGAGCAGTACTTC
CASSFSSGYEQYF
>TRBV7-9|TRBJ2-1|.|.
TGTGCCAGCAGTAGACCCAGCGGCCAGCAGTTCTTC
CASSRPSGQQFF
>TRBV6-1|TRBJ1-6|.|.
TGTGCCAGCAGTACCAAGACGGGAGGTACACCCCTCCACTTT
CASSTKTGGTPLHF
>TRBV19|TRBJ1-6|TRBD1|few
TGTGCCAGTAGTGCCCGGGACAGGACGCCCCTCCACTTT
CASSARDRTPLHF
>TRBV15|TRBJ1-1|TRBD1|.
TGTGCCACCAGCAGAGATGTCTTAACAGGGGGAGACACTGAAGCTTTCTTT
CATSRDVLTGGDTEAFF
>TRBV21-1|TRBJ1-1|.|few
TGTGCCAGCAGAGAAGGGGAGGTGCGGACTGAAGCTTTCTTT
CASREGEVRTEAFF
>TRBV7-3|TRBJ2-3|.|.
TGTGCCAGCAGCCCCTCCGTTTGGGGGAGCACAGATACGCAGTATTTT
CASSPSVWGSTDTQYF
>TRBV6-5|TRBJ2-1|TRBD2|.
TGTGCCAGCAGTTATGGGCTAGCGGGGTCCAATGAGCAGTTCTTC
CASSYGLAGSNEQFF
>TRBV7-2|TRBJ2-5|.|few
TGTGCCAGCAGCAGGGGGGCGATGGAGACCCAGTACTTC
CASSRGAMETQYF
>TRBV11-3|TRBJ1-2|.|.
TGTGCCAGCAGCTTTGAACTCTTAGGGCGGGTAGAAAAATCTGGCTACACCTTC
CASSFELLGRVEKSGYTF
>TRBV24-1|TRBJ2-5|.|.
TGTGCCACCGCCAAGACAGGAGAGACCCAGTACTTC
CATAKTGETQYF
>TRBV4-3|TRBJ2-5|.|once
TGCGCCAGCAGCCAAGACCACAGACTTAGTGGGACCCAGTACTTC
CASSQDHRLSGTQYF
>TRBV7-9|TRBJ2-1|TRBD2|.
TGTGCCAGCAGCTTAATTGGCGGGAGACCCAATGAGCAGTTCTTC
CASSLIGGRPNEQFF
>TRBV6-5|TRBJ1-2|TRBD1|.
TGTGCCAGCAGTTACGCAGACAGGGCTGGCTACACCTTC
CASSYADRAGYTF
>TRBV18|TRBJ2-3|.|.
TGTGCCAGCTCACCAAGCACAGATACGCAGTATTTT
CASSPSTDTQYF
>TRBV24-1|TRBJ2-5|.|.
TGTGCCACCAGTGAATCCGGGACGCCAGGCCAAGAGACCCAGTACTTC
CATSESGTPGQETQYF
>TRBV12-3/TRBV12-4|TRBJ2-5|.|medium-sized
TGTGCCAGCAGTTTACGAGGGAGAGAAGAGACCCAGTACTTC
CASSLRGREETQYF
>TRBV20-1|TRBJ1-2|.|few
TGCAGTGCTAGAGATCCTGGGACGAAAAGATTCCTTAACTATGGCTACACCTTC
CSARDPGTKRFLNYGYTF
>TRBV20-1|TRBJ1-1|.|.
TGCAGTGCTATCCGGGCTTCTAACACTGAAGCTTTCTTT
CSAIRASNTEAFF